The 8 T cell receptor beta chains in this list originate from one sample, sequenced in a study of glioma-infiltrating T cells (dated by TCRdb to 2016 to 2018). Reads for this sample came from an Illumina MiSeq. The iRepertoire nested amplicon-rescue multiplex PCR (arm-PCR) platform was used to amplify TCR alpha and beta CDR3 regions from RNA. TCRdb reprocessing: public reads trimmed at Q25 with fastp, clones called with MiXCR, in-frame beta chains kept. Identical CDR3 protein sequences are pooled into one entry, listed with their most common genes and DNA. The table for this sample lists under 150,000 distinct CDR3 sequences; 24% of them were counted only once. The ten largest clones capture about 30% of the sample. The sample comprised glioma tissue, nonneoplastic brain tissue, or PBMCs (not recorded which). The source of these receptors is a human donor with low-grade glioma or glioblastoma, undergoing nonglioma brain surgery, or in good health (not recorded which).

The CDR3 reads CASSGTGVYNEQFF. The CDR3 region has the DNA TGTGCCAGCAGTGGGACAGGGGTTTACAATGAGCAGTTCTTC. The chain has TRBV2 and TRBJ2-1; 9 nucleotides agree with TRBD1. CDR1 and CDR2 (germline): SNHLY, FYNNEI. With V trimmed by 4 bases and J by 4 bases, 2 bases remained unmatched. This CDR3 is 14 amino acids long.

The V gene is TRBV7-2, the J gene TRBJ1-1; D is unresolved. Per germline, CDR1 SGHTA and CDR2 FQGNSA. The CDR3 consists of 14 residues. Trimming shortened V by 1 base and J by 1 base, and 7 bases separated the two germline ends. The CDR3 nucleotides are TGTGCCAGCAGCTTAGTGTCGAGGAACACTGAAGCTTTCTTT. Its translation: CASSLVSRNTEAFF. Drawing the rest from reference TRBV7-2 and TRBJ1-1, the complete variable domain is GAGVSQSPSNKVTEKGKDVELRCDPISGHTALYWYRQSLGQGLEFLIYFQGNSAPDKSGLPSDRFSAERTGGSVSTLTIQRTQQEDSAVYLCASSLVSRNTEAFFGQGTRLTVV.

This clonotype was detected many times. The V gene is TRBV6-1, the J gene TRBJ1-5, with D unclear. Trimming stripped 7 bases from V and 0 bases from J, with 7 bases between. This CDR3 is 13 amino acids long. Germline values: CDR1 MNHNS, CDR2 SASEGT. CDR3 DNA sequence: TGTGCCAGCACCGAGAATAGCAATCAGCCCCAGCATTTT. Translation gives CASTENSNQPQHF.

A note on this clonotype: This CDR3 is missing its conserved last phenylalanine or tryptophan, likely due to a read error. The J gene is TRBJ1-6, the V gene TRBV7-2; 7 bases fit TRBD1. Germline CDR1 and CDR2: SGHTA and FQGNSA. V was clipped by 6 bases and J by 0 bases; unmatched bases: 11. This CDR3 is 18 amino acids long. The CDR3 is CASSLDPRGSSYNSPLHL. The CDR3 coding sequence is TGTGCCAGCAGTCTAGATCCCAGGGGGAGCTCCTATAATTCACCCCTCCACCTT.

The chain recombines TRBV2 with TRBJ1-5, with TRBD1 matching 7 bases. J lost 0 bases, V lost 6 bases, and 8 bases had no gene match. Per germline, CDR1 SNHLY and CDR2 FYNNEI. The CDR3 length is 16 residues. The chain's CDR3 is CASSGDRAYSNQPQHF. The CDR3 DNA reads TGTGCCAGCAGCGGGGACAGAGCCTATAGCAATCAGCCCCAGCATTTT.

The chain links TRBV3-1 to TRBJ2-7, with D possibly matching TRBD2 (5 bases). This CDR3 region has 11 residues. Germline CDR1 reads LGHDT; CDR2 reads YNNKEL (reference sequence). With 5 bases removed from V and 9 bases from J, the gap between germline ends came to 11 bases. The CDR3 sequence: CASSEAARQYV. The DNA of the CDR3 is TGTGCCAGCAGCGAAGCGGCCAGGCAGTACGTC.

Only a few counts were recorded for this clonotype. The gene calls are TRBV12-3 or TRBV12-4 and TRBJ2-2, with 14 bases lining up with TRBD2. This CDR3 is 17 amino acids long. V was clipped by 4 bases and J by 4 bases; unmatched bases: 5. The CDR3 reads CASSSRLAGGRTGELFF. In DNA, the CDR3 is TGTGCCAGCAGTTCACGACTAGCGGGGGGGCGCACCGGGGAGCTGTTTTTT.

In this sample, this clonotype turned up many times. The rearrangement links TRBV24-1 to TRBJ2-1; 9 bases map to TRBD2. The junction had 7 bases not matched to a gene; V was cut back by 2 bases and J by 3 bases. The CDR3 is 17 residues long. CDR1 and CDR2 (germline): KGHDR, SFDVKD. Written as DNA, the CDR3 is TGTGCCACCAGTGATTATCTCAGTAGCGGGGGCTACAATGAGCAGTTCTTC. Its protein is CATSDYLSSGGYNEQFF.